This T cell receptor (beta chain) was identified during a study of cytomegalovirus exposure and HLA in healthy donors. Background on the study: In a later analysis, it was reported that the 120 or so validation repertoires had been produced on the same platform as the roughly 700 repertoires belonging to the first cohort. Whole-study results and caveats: In a later analysis, first-cohort TCR clusters were found to tend to co-occur in the approximately 120 validation repertoires. Cytomegalovirus-associated status was assigned to some 180 TCR beta chains.

Separation from the roughly 670-subject first cohort characterized the roughly 120-subject validation cohort, to which the donors belonged. This clone is a singleton in its sample. Antigen unknown. Using immunoSEQ multiplex PCR, the repertoire was profiled, and TCRdb retains in-frame clones only, with some absent. The sample records a few hundred thousand clones, 90% being singletons. Germline assignment: CDR1 MDHEN and CDR2 SYDVKM. The length of the CDR3 is 14 residues. With 6 bases clipped from V and 12 bases from J, the junction kept 10 bases outside the gene matches. The TCR originated in a woman younger than 45 in good health and CMV-seronegative. The rearrangement uses TRBV28 and TRBJ1-4, with 10 nucleotides matching TRBD1. The specimen sequenced was PBMCs. The CDR3 DNA sequence: TGTGCCAGCAGGTCCGGGACAGGGGTTTTGGAACTGTTTTTT. This gives the protein CASRSGTGVLELFF.